These 14 T cell receptor beta chains were sequenced from one sample in a study of OX40 agonist ivuxolimab in advanced cancers. This table comes from immunoSEQ multiplex PCR, and its TCRdb copy is limited to in-frame clones, with some not included. Here the sample spans approximately 39,000 clones, roughly 81% being singletons. The specimen comprised CD4+ or CD8+ T cells sorted from blood, sampled in a trial of the OX40 agonist ivuxolimab. The receptor set was obtained from an adult with an advanced solid tumor such as melanoma, head and neck, liver or kidney cancer.

The chain couples TRBV28 to TRBJ2-4; 9 nucleotides line up with TRBD2. The trim removed 4 bases at V and 7 bases at J, leaving 8 bases unmatched. Germline values: CDR1 MDHEN, CDR2 SYDVKM. The CDR3 is made up of 15 amino acids. This chain's CDR3 is CASSYETSGPNIQYF. Written as DNA, the CDR3 is TGTGCCAGCAGTTACGAGACTAGCGGTCCTAACATTCAGTACTTC.

J is TRBJ1-1 and V is TRBV10-3, with D maybe TRBD1 (5 bases). The CDR3 is made up of 12 amino acids. The V end lost 9 bases, the J end lost 1 base, and 9 bases lay between the germline ends. In germline, CDR1 is ENHRY, CDR2 SYGVKD. CDR3 protein: CAIRTGNTEAFF. CDR3 DNA sequence: TGTGCCATAAGAACAGGGAACACTGAAGCTTTCTTT.

The rearrangement uses TRBV9 and TRBJ1-1; D is possibly TRBD1 (5 bases). V dropped 4 bases and J dropped 5 bases, with 27 bases sitting between them. The germline CDR1 and CDR2 sequences are SGDLS and YYNGEE. CDR3 length equals 18 residues. In DNA, the CDR3 is TGTGCCAGCAGCCCCTCCCGGGCACTGGGGGGGTGGGGTACTGAAGCTTTCTTT. Amino acid sequence: CASSPSRALGGWGTEAFF. Full variable domain (rest looked up from reference TRBV9 and TRBJ1-1): DSGVTQTPKHLITATGQRVTLRCSPRSGDLSVYWYQQSLDQGLQFLIQYYNGEERAKGNILERFSAQQFPDLHSELNLSSLELGDSALYFCASSPSRALGGWGTEAFFGQGTRLTVV.

In DNA, the CDR3 is TGCGCCAGCAGCTTGGAAGGGGTGCGGAATTCACCCCTCCACTTT. Its translation is CASSLEGVRNSPLHF. This chain joins TRBV5-1 and TRBJ1-6, with a possible D match to TRBD1 (5 bases). The germline V gene encodes CDR1 SGHRS and CDR2 YFSETQ. Trimming took 0 bases from V and 7 from J, leaving 11 bases between them. The CDR3 runs to 15 residues.

This chain links TRBV28 with TRBJ1-1; 7 bases are a match to TRBD1. The CDR3 length is 15 residues. Per the germline V gene, CDR1 is MDHEN and CDR2 is SYDVKM. Trimming removed 6 bases from V and 4 bases from J; junction bases left unmatched: 11. This chain's CDR3 is CASSSPFQGVTEAFF. DNA for the CDR3: TGTGCCAGCAGCTCCCCATTTCAGGGGGTCACTGAAGCTTTCTTT.

A word on this clone: Other DNA variants within this sample encode the same CDR3. This chain connects TRBV10-3 to TRBJ2-7; 8 positions agree with TRBD1. CDR1 and CDR2 from the germline V gene are ENHRY and SYGVKD. The V segment lost 8 bases and the J segment 5 bases; nucleotides outside the gene matches: 14. CDR3 length: 15 residues. CDR3 nucleotides: TGTGCCATCGGGCAGGGGGCTGGTAGCGGCGACGAGCAGTACTTC. It encodes CAIGQGAGSGDEQYF.

The chain couples TRBV2 to TRBJ1-1; TRBD1 matches 8 bases. CDR1 SNHLY and CDR2 FYNNEI come from the germline V gene. The CDR3 runs to 15 residues. J lost 1 base, V lost 4 bases, and 5 bases had no gene match. CDR3 nucleotides: TGTGCCAGCAGTGCTTCCGGGACAGGGAACACTGAAGCTTTCTTT. Protein product: CASSASGTGNTEAFF.

The genes are TRBV5-1 and TRBJ2-3; either TRBD1 or TRBD2 may supply D (6 bases each). Trimming pared 1 base from V and 2 bases from J, leaving 11 bases between. There are 15 residues in the CDR3. Germline values: CDR1 SGHRS, CDR2 YFSETQ. DNA of the CDR3: TGCGCCAGCAGCTTGCCGGGGGCAGTCACAGATACGCAGTATTTT. Protein: CASSLPGAVTDTQYF.

The chain couples TRBV5-6 to TRBJ1-6, with D perhaps TRBD1 (6 bases). Germline loops: CDR1 SGHDT, CDR2 YYEEEE. V was clipped by 0 bases and J by 3 bases, with 10 bases between them. The CDR3 is made up of 16 amino acids. CDR3 bases: TGTGCCAGCAGCTTGGTGGGGGGCCTCTATAATTCACCCCTCCACTTT. Encoded protein: CASSLVGGLYNSPLHF.

The chain couples TRBV5-1 to TRBJ2-1; the D gene is possibly TRBD2 (7 bases). Germline V gene lookup returns CDR1 SGHRS and CDR2 YFSETQ. V lost 7 bases and J lost 8, with 19 bases in between. The CDR3 totals 14 residues. The CDR3 here is CASRKGGAVDEQFF. Written as DNA, the CDR3 is TGCGCCAGCCGAAAGGGGGGGGCCGTAGATGAGCAGTTCTTC.

The J gene is TRBJ2-1, the V gene TRBV30, with no clear D. The CDR3 totals 13 residues. The V end lost 3 bases, the J end lost 2 bases, and 8 bases lay between the germline ends. Germline lookup yields CDR1 GTSNPN and CDR2 SVGIG (reference sequence). CDR3 sequence: CAWRRATYNEQFF. The CDR3 bases are TGTGCCTGGAGAAGGGCTACCTACAATGAGCAGTTCTTC.

V and J are TRBV7-3 and TRBJ1-3; no definite D call. CDR1 is SGHTA, CDR2 FQGTGA, per germline. This CDR3 is built from 15 residues. V was pared by 2 bases and J by 2 bases, with 10 bases between. The CDR3 nucleotides are TGTGCCAGCAGCTTACACCCAGGCGCTGGAAACACCATATATTTT. Translating it yields CASSLHPGAGNTIYF.

The rearrangement uses TRBV2 and TRBJ1-5, with D uncertain. V dropped 5 bases and J dropped 0 bases, with 8 bases sitting between them. In germline, CDR1 is SNHLY, CDR2 FYNNEI. The CDR3 is made up of 14 amino acids. The CDR3 DNA reads as TGTGCCAGCAGTCCAGCCTATAGCAATCAGCCCCAGCATTTT. Translating it yields CASSPAYSNQPQHF.

The chain employs TRBV28 and TRBJ1-5; D might be TRBD1 (5 bases). The CDR3 contains 13 residues. The ends were cut back, 3 bases at V and 11 bases at J, with 14 bases in the middle. Per the germline V gene, CDR1 is MDHEN and CDR2 is SYDVKM. CDR3 sequence: CASSLAGLRSQHF. CDR3 nucleotide sequence: TGTGCCAGCAGTTTGGCAGGGTTGAGGTCCCAGCATTTT.